A single sample is the source of the 5 T cell receptor beta chains below, sequenced in a study of T cell repertoires in cytomegalovirus infection. MiXCR, applied by TCRdb to the reads, yields one record per CDR3 protein. The data hold 150,000 to 200,000 distinct CDR3 sequences, with roughly 20% observed a single time. Sequences were obtained from PBMCs. The source of these receptors is a human donor in good health (CMV status not recorded). Some clones in this sample may be carry-over from other donors' samples.

This clonotype was counted at least ten times. The chain employs TRBV7-2 and TRBJ1-6; no clear D. This CDR3 comprises 16 residues. The germline V gene has CDR1 SGHTA and CDR2 FQGNSA. The germline V and J ends were trimmed by 2 bases and 0 bases, with 8 bases remaining between them. CDR3 residues: CASSLTTRSYNSPLHF. The DNA for the CDR3 is TGTGCCAGCAGCTTAACGACCCGCTCCTATAATTCACCCCTCCACTTT.

This clonotype came up many times. The junction differs from germline at one of its ends, possibly a read error. The CDR3 spells CASNPIRF. As DNA, the CDR3 is TGTGCCAGCAACCCCATTCGCTTT. V gene TRBV7-2 combines with J gene TRBJ2-3; D is unresolved. The CDR3 extends over 8 amino acids. Germline V gene data show CDR1 as SGHTA and CDR2 as FQGNSA.

This clonotype was counted at least ten times. The genes are TRBV7-6 and TRBJ1-1; a weak D match, TRBD1 (5 bases). Per germline, CDR1 SGHVS and CDR2 FNYEAQ. Trimming shortened V by 3 bases and J by 4 bases, and 9 bases separated the two germline ends. This CDR3 has 13 residues. CDR3 residues: CASSLGLGTEAFF. In DNA form, the CDR3 reads TGTGCCAGCAGCTTGGGGCTGGGCACTGAAGCTTTCTTT.

The rearrangement joins TRBV6-5 to TRBJ2-2; a weak D match, TRBD2 (6 bases). CDR1 is MNHEY, CDR2 SVGAGI, per germline. Trimming removed 4 bases from V and 3 bases from J, with 12 bases in between. The CDR3 has 15 residues. The CDR3 here is CASSWGVWDTGELFF. The CDR3 DNA sequence: TGTGCCAGCAGTTGGGGGGTGTGGGACACCGGGGAGCTGTTTTTT.

This clonotype was detected only a few times. The chain carries TRBV15 and TRBJ1-2; TRBD1 matches at 8 bases. V lost 1 base to trimming and J lost 6 bases; unmatched junction nucleotides: 4. CDR1 is LNHNV and CDR2 is YYDKDF in the germline V gene (reference sequence). This CDR3 is 14 amino acids long. Here the CDR3 reads CATSRATGEHGYTF. The CDR3 DNA reads as TGTGCCACCAGCAGAGCGACAGGGGAGCATGGCTACACCTTC.